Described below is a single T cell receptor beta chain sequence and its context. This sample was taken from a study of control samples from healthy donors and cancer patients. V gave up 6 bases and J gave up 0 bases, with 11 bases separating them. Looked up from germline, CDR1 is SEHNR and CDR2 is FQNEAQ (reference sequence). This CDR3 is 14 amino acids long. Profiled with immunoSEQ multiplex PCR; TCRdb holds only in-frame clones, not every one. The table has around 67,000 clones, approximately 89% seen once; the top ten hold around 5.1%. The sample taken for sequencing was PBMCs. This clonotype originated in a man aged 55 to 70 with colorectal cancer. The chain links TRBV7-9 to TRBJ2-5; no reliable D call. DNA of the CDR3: TGTGCCAGCAGTCGAACGGCCAACCAAGAGACCCAGTACTTC. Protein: CASSRTANQETQYF.